The 2 T cell receptor beta chains below were found in one sample sequenced in a study of blood T cells in healthy people across ages. For the second PCR, which ran for roughly 6 to 12 cycles, a sample-barcoded 5' primer and a J-beta primer mix were used. MiXCR, run by TCRdb on the 5' RACE reads, gives a single entry per CDR3 protein. The table has 2 million or so distinct CDR3 sequences, just under 50% seen once. Sequences were obtained from blood. The source is a woman in her thirties or forties in good health.

The chain carries TRBV12-3 or TRBV12-4 and TRBJ2-3, with 8 nucleotides matching TRBD1. The CDR3 loop spans 16 amino acids. V trimming: 4 bases; J trimming: 5 bases; junction bases outside the gene matches: 11. DNA of the CDR3: TGTGCCAGCAGTTCCCCGACGAGGACAGGGAGAGATACGCAGTATTTT. Residues: CASSSPTRTGRDTQYF.

This clonotype was observed a few times. The CDR3 DNA follows: TGTGCCAGCAGCATGACAGGGGGCGCATCAGAGACCCAGTACTTC. Its translation is CASSMTGGASETQYF. V is TRBV7-2 and J is TRBJ2-5; 10 bases map to TRBD1. There are 15 residues in the CDR3. V shed 5 bases and J 4 bases; nucleotides not matched to a gene: 7. CDR1 is SGHTA and CDR2 is FQGNSA in the germline V gene.